This entry concerns a single T cell receptor beta chain. Its target antigen remains unknown. No per-base quality is available; no much larger clone lies one base away. The record originates from a study of blood T cell repertoires in COVID-19 (dated by TCRdb to 2018 to 2020). Some background on the complete study: The collaborator samples originated in the United States, Italy and Spain and spanned the acute and convalescent phases of COVID-19. The material from the prospective study consisted of cDNA or gDNA derived from T cells, B-cell-depleted T cells, or PBMCs. Subjects who had been exposed to COVID-19, were actively infected with it, or had recovered from it provided the deeply sampled blood TCRbeta repertoires that made up the dataset. A freely available public database, intended as a resource for researchers studying the immune response to SARS-CoV-2, is where the repertoires were released. Samples came from the ongoing ImmuneRACE study (first 160 participants) plus 1,254 subjects from 6 global collaborators. The sample metadata nearly always contained a de-identified subject ID, COVID-19 status, age in years and sex. Where available, HLA class I and class II types were obtained from metadata supplied by the sample provider rather than from assay-based typing. Summary of the overall study and its limitations: The quantity of clinical and demographic metadata differed by source and by participant and was supplied without curation.

TCRbeta CDR3 regions were amplified from genomic DNA using the immunoSEQ Assay, a bias-controlled multiplex PCR. As for the original processing: The number of nucleated cells in each sample was estimated from the amplification of reference gene primers within the assay. To quantify the absolute abundance of each unique TCRbeta CDR3 rearrangement, sequence reads were collapsed and filtered. For each sample, productive Simpson clonality was calculated as the square root of Simpson's diversity index over productive rearrangements. Held by TCRdb, this immuneACCESS table contains in-frame sequences only and omits some clones. Under half of the omission traces to an unresolved V gene where checked; the cause of the rest is unknown. V and J calls and clone size are those listed in that table; D and trimming were worked out from the DNA. The sample profile shows fewer than 100,000 clones; less than 90% of them were found once. The ten biggest clones cover 3.8% of the sample.

Inclusive of the bounding cysteine and phenylalanine, the CDR3 is 13 residues long. The read is trimmed to its CDR3 DNA, 39 bases read in frame from base 1. V lost 5 bases and J lost 1 base; the stretch between them is 9 bases long. Whole blood was collected in K2EDTA tubes by collaborating institutions according to the institutions' own protocols. For TCRbeta analysis, collaborators shipped samples in one of three forms: frozen whole blood, isolated PBMCs, or DNA extracted from either of those sample types. This sequence was found in a man in his sixties with acute or convalescent COVID-19. Input material: peripheral blood. The chain is assembled from TRBV12-3 or TRBV12-4 and TRBJ2-7; the D gene lacks a confident call. The CDR3 amino acid sequence is: CASSKTVSYEQYF. In nucleotides, the sequence is TGTGCCAGCAGTAAGACTGTGTCCTACGAGCAGTACTTC.